This TCR beta chain was recorded in a study of blood T cell repertoires in COVID-19. Study-wide background: Donors in the United States, Italy and Spain gave samples during acute or convalescent COVID-19. Sample material is recorded as cDNA or gDNA derived from T cells, B-cell-depleted T cells, or PBMCs.

Study processing details: Reference gene primer amplification gave nucleated cell count estimates. Using immunoSEQ multiplex PCR, the repertoire was profiled, and TCRdb retains in-frame clones only, with some absent. That table supplies the V and J calls and clone size; D and trimming were determined from the DNA. In the table there are some 400,000 clones, approximately 89% of which are singletons. Seattle participants joined during active infection and were tracked over time. The CDR3 loop spans 16 amino acids. Germline trimming cut 1 base from V and 4 bases from J; bases unmatched to any gene: 7. CDR1 LGHNA and CDR2 YSLEER come from the germline V gene.

The sequenced sample consisted of peripheral blood. The J gene is TRBJ1-2, the V gene TRBV4-3; 9 bases match TRBD1. The source is a woman younger than 45 with COVID-19, enrolled during active disease. The CDR3 DNA is TGCGCCAGCAGCCAAGTCCAGGGGACAGGGTCCTATGGCTACACCTTC. Translating it yields CASSQVQGTGSYGYTF.